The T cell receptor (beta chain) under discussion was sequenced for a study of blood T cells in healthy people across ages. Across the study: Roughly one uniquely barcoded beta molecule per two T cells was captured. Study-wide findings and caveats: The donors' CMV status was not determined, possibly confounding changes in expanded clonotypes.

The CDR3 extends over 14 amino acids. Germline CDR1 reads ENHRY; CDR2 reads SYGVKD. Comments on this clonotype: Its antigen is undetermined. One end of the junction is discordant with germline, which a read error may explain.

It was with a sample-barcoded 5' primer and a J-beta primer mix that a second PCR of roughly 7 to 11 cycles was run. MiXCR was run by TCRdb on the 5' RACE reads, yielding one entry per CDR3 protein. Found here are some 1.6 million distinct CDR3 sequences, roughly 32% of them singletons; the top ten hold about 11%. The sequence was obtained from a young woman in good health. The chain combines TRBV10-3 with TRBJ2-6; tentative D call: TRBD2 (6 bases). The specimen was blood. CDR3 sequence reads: CAISGVSGANALTF. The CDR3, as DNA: TGTGCCATTAGCGGAGTCTCTGGGGCCAACGCCCTGACTTTC.